This TCR beta chain was captured by sequencing in a study of blood T cell repertoires in COVID-19. V was pared by 5 bases and J by 8 bases, with 6 bases of the junction left unmatched. CDR3 length: 13 amino acids. In germline, CDR1 is SEHNR, CDR2 FQNEAQ (reference sequence). This clone was detected once. In the original analysis: Nucleated cell counts were estimated from reference gene primer amplification. TCRdb keeps only in-frame clones here, not all; method: immunoSEQ multiplex PCR. V, J and clone size derive from that table, while D and trimming were established from the DNA sequence. Among about 98,000 clones listed, approximately 80% were seen once.

The sample comprised peripheral blood. The chain joins TRBV7-9 to TRBJ1-2, with 9 bases that match TRBD1. This TCR was sampled from a man between 65 and 79 years old with active or convalescent COVID-19. The DNA of the CDR3 is TGTGCCAGCAGCCGCGGACAGGGGAACGGCTACACCTTC. It encodes CASSRGQGNGYTF.